Each of the 32 T cell receptor beta chains below was sequenced from the same sample in a study of OX40 agonist ivuxolimab in advanced cancers. TCRdb keeps only in-frame clones here, not all; method: immunoSEQ multiplex PCR. The profile shows around 50,000 clones, roughly 77% of them singletons. The source was CD4+ or CD8+ T cells sorted from blood, collected in a trial of the OX40 agonist ivuxolimab. The source is an adult with an advanced solid tumor such as melanoma, head and neck, liver or kidney cancer.

V is TRBV28 and J is TRBJ2-7; D tentatively reads TRBD1 or TRBD2 (5 bases each). With 5 bases removed from V and 3 bases from J, the gap between germline ends came to 26 bases. Germline CDR1 and CDR2: MDHEN and SYDVKM. The CDR3 has 18 amino acids. The DNA of the CDR3 is TGTGCCAGCAGTCTACCCAGTTCCGCCCGGGGACCATTCTACGAGCAGTACTTC. Translation gives CASSLPSSARGPFYEQYF.

This clone has more than one count but fewer than ten. This rearrangement joins TRBV29-1 to TRBJ1-1; tentatively, D is TRBD1 (6 bases). Trimming took off 5 bases at V and 2 bases at J, with 15 bases between the two ends. This CDR3 has 14 amino acids. Germline V gives CDR1 SQVTM, CDR2 ANQGSEA. The CDR3 nucleotides read TGCAGCGTTAAACCAACAGGGATCAACACTGAAGCTTTCTTT. This gives the protein CSVKPTGINTEAFF.

This chain's CDR3 is CASSLLPGLVDEQYF. The CDR3 DNA sequence: TGCGCCAGCAGCTTGTTGCCGGGCCTTGTGGACGAGCAGTACTTC. V usage is TRBV5-1 and J usage is TRBJ2-7; D call uncertain. The CDR3 length is 15 residues. V dropped 1 base and J dropped 5 bases, with 16 bases sitting between them. Germline loops: CDR1 SGHRS, CDR2 YFSETQ.

This chain links TRBV2 with TRBJ2-3; 8 bases map to TRBD1. Germline lookup yields CDR1 SNHLY and CDR2 FYNNEI. With 6 bases clipped from V and 5 bases from J, the junction kept 4 bases outside the gene matches. The CDR3 runs to 13 residues. CDR3 DNA sequence: TGTGCCAGCAGATCAGGGGGCGAAGATACGCAGTATTTT. Amino acids: CASRSGGEDTQYF.

V usage is TRBV2 and J usage is TRBJ2-7; 7 bases align to TRBD1. Germline CDR1 reads SNHLY; CDR2 reads FYNNEI. The junction had 6 bases not matched to a gene; V was cut back by 4 bases and J by 3 bases. This CDR3 is built from 14 residues. The CDR3 is CASSVQGLGYEQYF. The CDR3 coding sequence is TGTGCCAGCAGTGTACAGGGGTTGGGCTACGAGCAGTACTTC.

This rearrangement joins TRBV5-4 to TRBJ1-2; D ambiguous. CDR1 SGHNT and CDR2 YYREEE come from the germline V gene (reference sequence). V was trimmed by 1 base and J by 8 bases, leaving 15 bases between them. The CDR3 has 14 residues. CDR3: CASSLTGIIPGYTF. For the CDR3, the DNA is TGTGCCAGCAGCTTGACTGGAATCATACCCGGCTACACCTTC.

This chain joins TRBV6-1 and TRBJ1-6, with 7 positions matching TRBD1. Germline V gene lookup returns CDR1 MNHNS and CDR2 SASEGT. J gave up 10 bases and V 2 bases, and 5 bases lay outside the gene matches. CDR3 length equals 14 residues. CDR3 coding DNA: TGTGCCAGCAGTGAATTCGCAGGGGGATCACCCCTCCACTTT. This translates into CASSEFAGGSPLHF.

The V and J genes are TRBV6-6 and TRBJ1-3, with D perhaps matching TRBD1 (5 bases). The V end lost 5 bases, the J end lost 9 bases, and 20 bases lay between the germline ends. Germline values: CDR1 MNHNY, CDR2 SVGAGI (reference sequence). The CDR3 contains 15 residues. CDR3 DNA: TGTGCCAGCAGTAGGGTTGAGGGGTTAGAATTCACCATATATTTT. Translated, it gives CASSRVEGLEFTIYF.

The chain has TRBV15 and TRBJ1-5; D might be TRBD1 (5 bases). This CDR3 is built from 17 residues. The ends were cut back, 3 bases at V and 0 bases at J, with 15 bases in the middle. CDR1 LNHNV and CDR2 YYDKDF come from the germline V gene (reference sequence). CDR3 DNA: TGTGCCACCAGCAGCCGCCTGACAGCCTATAGCAATCAGCCCCAGCATTTT. Amino acid sequence: CATSSRLTAYSNQPQHF.

The rearrangement uses TRBV20-1 and TRBJ1-1; 9 positions agree with TRBD1. The germline CDR1 and CDR2 sequences are DFQATT and SNEGSKA (reference sequence). The CDR3 loop spans 11 amino acids. The CDR3 nucleotides are TGCAGACCGGACAGGGGCACTGAAGCTTTCTTT. Translation: CRPDRGTEAFF.

This clone has just a few counts. This rearrangement joins TRBV7-9 to TRBJ1-4; perhaps TRBD1 as D (5 bases). Germline values: CDR1 SEHNR, CDR2 FQNEAQ (reference sequence). V lost 4 bases and J 2 bases, leaving 8 bases between the germline ends. This CDR3 comprises 14 residues. The CDR3 nucleotides read TGTGCCAGCAGCTGGGGGGGGACTAATGAAAAACTGTTTTTT. The encoded protein is CASSWGGTNEKLFF.

J is TRBJ1-1 and V is TRBV6-5; a possible D gene is TRBD1 (5 bases). Germline V gives CDR1 MNHEY, CDR2 SVGAGI. V lost 6 bases, J lost 7 bases, and 21 bases lay in between. The CDR3 covers 15 residues. The CDR3 spells CASSRSGGETSEAFF. The CDR3 DNA sequence: TGTGCCAGCAGCCGATCTGGAGGGGAGACCAGTGAAGCTTTCTTT.

The sample holds a few counts of this clone. The chain recombines TRBV25-1 with TRBJ1-2; D ambiguous. V lost 3 bases to trimming and J lost 7 bases, with 12 bases between them. The V gene's germline CDR1 is MGHDK and CDR2 SYGVNS. The CDR3 has 13 amino acids. The CDR3 sequence is CASSDGLTRGYTF. The DNA for the CDR3 is TGTGCCAGCAGTGACGGGCTTACTCGTGGCTACACCTTC.

The chain recombines TRBV9 with TRBJ1-3, with D possibly matching TRBD1 (5 bases). The CDR3 is 14 amino acids. Trimming took 4 bases from V and 0 from J, leaving 8 bases between them. Per germline, CDR1 SGDLS and CDR2 YYNGEE. CDR3 region: CASSLGGSGNTIYF. The CDR3 DNA reads TGTGCCAGCAGCCTGGGGGGCTCTGGAAACACCATATATTTT.

The gene calls are TRBV14 and TRBJ2-1, with D possibly TRBD1 on 5 matching bases. The V and J ends lost 0 bases and 14 bases respectively, with 14 bases between them. CDR3 length: 13 amino acids. Germline V gives CDR1 SGHDN, CDR2 FVKESK. The CDR3 DNA sequence: TGTGCCAGCAGCCAAGATCTAAGGGGCGTCAAGTTCTTC. Residues: CASSQDLRGVKFF.

The gene calls are TRBV6-1 and TRBJ1-3; TRBD1 matches 7 bases. Germline V lookup: CDR1 MNHNS, CDR2 SASEGT. With 6 bases clipped from V and 5 bases from J, the junction kept 7 bases outside the gene matches. CDR3 length: 14 residues. Written as DNA, the CDR3 is TGTGCCAGCAGCCCGACAGGGTCCCGAAACACCATATATTTT. It translates to CASSPTGSRNTIYF.

The chain is built from TRBV5-1 and TRBJ2-1; the D gene is possibly TRBD2 (5 bases). In germline, CDR1 is SGHRS, CDR2 YFSETQ. The length of the CDR3 is 15 residues. V lost 0 bases and J 6 bases, leaving 13 bases between the germline ends. CDR3 loop: CASSLVSEASNEQFF. CDR3 sequence (DNA): TGCGCCAGCAGCTTGGTATCGGAGGCGAGCAATGAGCAGTTCTTC.

The rearrangement links TRBV4-1 to TRBJ2-2, with D possibly being TRBD2 (5 bases). This CDR3 region has 15 residues. V was trimmed by 1 base and J by 4 bases, leaving 10 bases between them. Germline values: CDR1 MGHRA, CDR2 YSYEKL. The CDR3 DNA follows: TGCGCCAGCAGCCAAGGGGGAGAAATCACCGGGGAGCTGTTTTTT. Translating it yields CASSQGGEITGELFF.

The V gene is TRBV18, the J gene TRBJ2-7; 7 nucleotides line up with TRBD1. The trim removed 3 bases at V and 5 bases at J, leaving 10 bases unmatched. Germline CDR1 is KGHSH and CDR2 is LQKENI. This CDR3 comprises 15 residues. The CDR3 DNA sequence: TGTGCCAGCTCACCCATCCGGGACAGCAACGACGAGCAGTACTTC. This encodes CASSPIRDSNDEQYF.

CDR3 loop: CASGLAAGQVLVSEAFF. Written as DNA, the CDR3 is TGTGCTAGTGGTTTGGCCGCTGGCCAGGTACTAGTTTCTGAAGCTTTCTTT. V usage is TRBV12-5 and J usage is TRBJ1-1; D is uncertain. With 1 base removed from V and 6 bases from J, the gap between germline ends came to 21 bases. Germline loops: CDR1 LGHNT, CDR2 FRNRAP. The CDR3 is made up of 17 amino acids. Complete variable domain (other parts from reference TRBV12-5 and TRBJ1-1): DARVTQTPRHKVTEMGQEVTMRCQPILGHNTVFWYRQTMMQGLELLAYFRNRAPLDDSGMPKDRFSAEMPDATLATLKIQPSEPRDSAVYFCASGLAAGQVLVSEAFFGQGTRLTVV.

The J gene is TRBJ2-2, the V gene TRBV29-1; 9 bases are a match to TRBD1. V lost 6 bases, J lost 4 bases, and 6 bases stayed unmatched. The germline V gene encodes CDR1 SQVTM and CDR2 ANQGSEA. The CDR3 runs 14 residues. The CDR3 protein is CSVRTGVGTGELFF. The CDR3 coding sequence is TGCAGCGTACGGACAGGGGTGGGCACCGGGGAGCTGTTTTTT.

The chain carries TRBV6-1 and TRBJ2-3; 8 nucleotides agree with TRBD1. Germline CDR1 MNHNS, CDR2 SASEGT. This CDR3 is 15 amino acids long. The ends lost 3 bases at V and 2 bases at J; junction bases unmatched: 4. CDR3 residues: CASSEGGQVTDTQYF. As DNA, the CDR3 is TGTGCCAGCAGTGAGGGGGGACAGGTCACAGATACGCAGTATTTT.

The chain recombines TRBV4-2 with TRBJ2-2; a weak D match, TRBD2 (6 bases). Per germline, CDR1 LGHNA and CDR2 YNFKEQ. CDR3 length: 16 residues. Trimming removed 1 base from V and 5 bases from J, with 14 bases in between. The CDR3 nucleotides read TGTGCCAGCAGCCAAGTAGCCCAGGAGGGAACCGGGGAGCTGTTTTTT. Its translation is CASSQVAQEGTGELFF.

V and J are TRBV6-1 and TRBJ1-3; D gene unclear. Per the germline V gene, CDR1 is MNHNS and CDR2 is SASEGT. This CDR3 contains 15 residues. Trimming pared 2 bases from V and 0 bases from J, leaving 8 bases between. CDR3 sequence reads: CASSEMAVSGNTIYF. In DNA, the CDR3 is TGTGCCAGCAGTGAAATGGCAGTCTCTGGAAACACCATATATTTT.

The rearrangement links TRBV5-1 to TRBJ1-6; D gene uncertain. Germline values: CDR1 SGHRS, CDR2 YFSETQ. This CDR3 spans 12 amino acids. Trimming shortened V by 0 bases and J by 12 bases, and 7 bases separated the two germline ends. This CDR3 is CASSLEGRPLHF. CDR3 coding DNA: TGCGCCAGCAGCTTGGAGGGTAGACCCCTCCACTTT.

The chain employs TRBV18 and TRBJ2-3; D is tentatively TRBD1 or TRBD2 (5 bases each). The germline V and J ends were trimmed by 0 bases and 1 base, with 11 bases remaining between them. CDR1 KGHSH and CDR2 LQKENI come from the germline V gene. The CDR3 loop spans 16 amino acids. CDR3 loop: CASSPPRGSGTDTQYF. The CDR3 bases are TGTGCCAGCTCACCACCAAGGGGTAGCGGCACAGATACGCAGTATTTT.

This clone was counted a few times. V is TRBV7-8 and J is TRBJ2-7; no reliable D call. CDR1 and CDR2 (germline): SGHVS, FQNEAQ. V shed 3 bases and J shed 3 bases, with 15 bases lying between them. This CDR3 comprises 15 residues. The CDR3 is CASSLNKGLRYEQYF. CDR3 DNA: TGTGCCAGCAGCTTGAACAAGGGCCTGCGCTACGAGCAGTACTTC. Combining the CDR3 with reference TRBV7-8 and TRBJ2-7 gives the whole variable domain GAGVSQSPRYKVAKRGQDVALRCDPISGHVSLFWYQQALGQGPEFLTYFQNEAQLDKSGLPSDRFFAERPEGSVSTLKIQRTQQEDSAVYLCASSLNKGLRYEQYFGPGTRLTVT.

The V call is TRBV4-2, the J call TRBJ2-3; 11 nucleotides align to TRBD2. The CDR3 consists of 21 residues. Germline CDR1 is LGHNA and CDR2 is YNFKEQ. V lost 3 bases, J lost 0 bases, and 17 bases stayed unmatched. This CDR3 reads CASSQGLTSGGRVGSTDTQYF. The CDR3 region has the DNA TGTGCCAGCAGCCAGGGCCTTACTAGCGGGGGACGGGTGGGAAGCACAGATACGCAGTATTTT.

This chain uses TRBV7-2 with TRBJ1-1, with D maybe TRBD1 (5 bases). The CDR3 extends over 14 amino acids. The V end lost 6 bases, the J end lost 1 base, and 12 bases lay between the germline ends. Germline CDR1 is SGHTA and CDR2 is FQGNSA. The CDR3 coding sequence is TGTGCCAGCAGTCTTTGGGGACCGAACACTGAAGCTTTCTTT. This encodes CASSLWGPNTEAFF.

This clone was seen more than once but under ten times. The chain has TRBV5-1 and TRBJ2-3, with no clear D. Looked up from germline, CDR1 is SGHRS and CDR2 is YFSETQ. The CDR3 contains 14 residues. Trimming took 2 bases from V and 4 from J, leaving 11 bases between them. CDR3 sequence: CASSLGHRADTQYF. CDR3 coding DNA: TGCGCCAGCAGCTTAGGGCACCGGGCAGATACGCAGTATTTT.

V and J are TRBV10-2 and TRBJ1-5, with 8 positions matching TRBD1. The CDR3 extends over 14 amino acids. V was clipped by 5 bases and J by 7 bases; unmatched bases: 7. Germline CDR1 and CDR2: WSHSY and SAAADI. The CDR3 sequence: CASSIQGAGQPQHF. The CDR3 DNA reads as TGCGCCAGCAGTATTCAGGGGGCAGGGCAGCCCCAGCATTTT.

The CDR3 spells CASSAQQGYTEAFF. CDR3 nucleotides: TGTGCCAGCAGTGCGCAACAGGGCTACACTGAAGCTTTCTTT. The rearrangement links TRBV6-5 to TRBJ1-1, with D tentatively TRBD1 (6 bases). The ends were cut back, 5 bases at V and 3 bases at J, with 13 bases in the middle. The V gene's germline CDR1 is MNHEY and CDR2 SVGAGI. This CDR3 contains 14 residues.